This is a list of T cell receptor beta chains from one sample in a study of circulating CD8 cells and anti-PD-1 response in melanoma. In TCRdb, the reads were re-called with MiXCR into one record per CDR3 protein. This sample yields around 700 distinct CDR3 sequences, of which 7% are seen a single time; roughly 12% belongs to the top ten. The sequenced sample was CD8+ T cells from PBMCs, obtained at baseline or after one month of anti-PD-1 therapy (not recorded which). The receptor source for this set is a human donor with melanoma. CDR3s include the opening cysteine and the closing phenylalanine or tryptophan. D genes are given only for firm matches. Size is omitted from some rows. Given values are once, few, many or a class for expanded clones.

clone_size,d_call,v_call,j_call,cdr3_aa,cdr3_nt
large,.,TRBV14,TRBJ2-7,CASSPANYEQYF,TGTGCCAGCAGCCCGGCGAACTACGAGCAGTACTTC
.,.,TRBV2,TRBJ2-7,CASSERDRLFYEQYF,TGTGCCAGCAGTGAGCGAGACAGACTCTTCTACGAGCAGTACTTC
.,.,TRBV24-1,TRBJ1-3,CATSDSGSRGNTIYF,TGTGCCACCAGTGATTCGGGCTCAAGGGGAAACACCATATATTTT
medium-sized,.,TRBV25-1,TRBJ2-1,CASSEADEQFF,TGTGCCAGCAGTGAAGCGGATGAGCAGTTCTTC
large,TRBD1,TRBV27,TRBJ1-5,CASSLSGTGGWNQPQHF,TGTGCCAGCAGTTTATCTGGGACAGGGGGTTGGAATCAGCCCCAGCATTTT
large,.,TRBV29-1,TRBJ1-2,CTYKGNYGYTF,TGCACTTATAAGGGGAACTATGGCTACACCTTC
large,.,TRBV6-4,TRBJ2-2,CASSGGQGDTGELFF,TGTGCCAGCAGTGGAGGGCAGGGCGACACCGGGGAGCTGTTTTTT
.,TRBD2,TRBV27,TRBJ2-1,CASRRSGGTYNEQFF,TGTGCCAGCAGGCGGAGCGGGGGAACATACAATGAGCAGTTCTTC
.,.,TRBV27,TRBJ1-1,CASSLGGNTEAFF,TGTGCCAGCAGTTTAGGGGGTAACACTGAAGCTTTCTTT
.,.,TRBV30,TRBJ1-1,CAWTTTSWTEAFF,TGTGCCTGGACCACGACAAGTTGGACTGAAGCTTTCTTT
few,TRBD1,TRBV13,TRBJ1-1,CASRGTGGFMNTEAFF,TGTGCCAGCAGAGGGACAGGGGGCTTTATGAACACTGAAGCTTTCTTT
large,.,TRBV27,TRBJ2-7,CASRIGGSTYEQYF,TGTGCCAGCAGGATTGGGGGGAGCACCTACGAGCAGTACTTC
medium-sized,.,TRBV7-9,TRBJ2-1,CASSLAPPNEQFF,TGTGCCAGCAGCTTAGCCCCCCCCAATGAGCAGTTCTTC
large,.,TRBV2,TRBJ2-1,CASSSGWEQFF,TGTGCCAGCAGCTCCGGTTGGGAGCAGTTCTTC
large,.,TRBV2,TRBJ1-3,CASSEHRLTGRNTIYF,TGTGCCAGCAGTGAACATCGCCTGACGGGGCGAAACACCATATATTTT
medium-sized,.,TRBV28,TRBJ1-2,CASSLRQIINYGYTF,TGTGCCAGCAGTTTACGACAGATTATAAACTATGGCTACACCTTC
large,.,TRBV28,TRBJ2-3,CASSSRLSTDTQYF,TGTGCCAGCAGTTCCCGCTTAAGCACAGATACGCAGTATTTT